Listed below are T cell receptor beta chains from one sample, sequenced in a study of metastatic and nonmetastatic thyroid tumors. TCRdb re-processed the PCR reads through MiXCR. The profile shows fewer than 70,000 clones, 25% to 30% of them singletons. What was sequenced was blood. The receptors come from a female donor with papillary thyroid cancer or a benign thyroid nodule (not recorded which). Some clones in this sample may be carry-over from other donors' samples. The conserved cysteine and the conserved F or W are not part of the CDR3 here. Each record gives: V gene, CDR3 protein.

V gene: TRBV5-1; CDR3 protein: ASSPTRGLVLWEQY
V gene: TRBV5-1; CDR3 protein: ASRFGQGLDEQY
V gene: TRBV20-1; CDR3 protein: SVERSGTAYNEQF
V gene: TRBV19; CDR3 protein: ASNPTGSYEQY
V gene: TRBV6-1; CDR3 protein: ASSQEGYEQY
V gene: TRBV20-1; CDR3 protein: SARRDREYGYT
V gene: TRBV28; CDR3 protein: ASSGNSYEQY
V gene: TRBV19; CDR3 protein: ASGRFFTSGANVLT
V gene: TRBV20-1; CDR3 protein: SARDSYTQY
V gene: TRBV2; CDR3 protein: ASRGTSGSPTDTQY
V gene: TRBV7-9; CDR3 protein: ASSLVPGEGNTIY
V gene: TRBV6-4; CDR3 protein: ASSDPGLTNTEAF
V gene: TRBV11-1; CDR3 protein: ASSPGTGTAYEQY
V gene: TRBV20-1; CDR3 protein: SASAQGAGTGELY
V gene: TRBV6-2/TRBV6-3; CDR3 protein: ASSYSGTASLNYGYT
V gene: TRBV2; CDR3 protein: ASSGGGSGNTIY
V gene: TRBV28; CDR3 protein: ASSSGTWLGYT
V gene: TRBV6-1; CDR3 protein: ASADRGAYEQY
V gene: TRBV7-8; CDR3 protein: ASSFSTGRSTDTQY
V gene: TRBV4-2; CDR3 protein: ASSQATGVNTEAF
V gene: TRBV19; CDR3 protein: ASTTTQADTGELF
V gene: TRBV19; CDR3 protein: ASSVTGGAGYGYT
V gene: TRBV20-1; CDR3 protein: SASRSGAKYNEQF
V gene: TRBV4-3; CDR3 protein: ASSQVGASFGYT
V gene: TRBV28; CDR3 protein: ASSPLAGGGNEQF
V gene: TRBV12-3/TRBV12-4; CDR3 protein: ASSSLGLAGVGPDTQY
V gene: TRBV24-1; CDR3 protein: ATSGLAETEQY
V gene: TRBV4-1; CDR3 protein: ASSQDKVSPLH
V gene: TRBV5-1; CDR3 protein: ASSPHDNEQF
V gene: TRBV11-1; CDR3 protein: ASSYVTSHEQF
V gene: TRBV5-1; CDR3 protein: ASSSGGGPAGTGELF
V gene: TRBV9; CDR3 protein: ASSDRTGEHTIY
V gene: TRBV6-2/TRBV6-3; CDR3 protein: ASSYVGTSGSYEQY
V gene: TRBV6-1; CDR3 protein: ASSEGRGKEKLF
V gene: TRBV9; CDR3 protein: ASSFTGGNYGYT
V gene: TRBV11-1; CDR3 protein: ASSTPSVSNEQF
V gene: TRBV30; CDR3 protein: AWDRGSGNTIY
V gene: TRBV10-3; CDR3 protein: AISRDRGLQETQY
V gene: TRBV5-1; CDR3 protein: ASSSGSWAYEQY
V gene: TRBV4-1; CDR3 protein: ASSHAGPDTQY
V gene: TRBV6-1; CDR3 protein: ASSPEGRGHYGYT
V gene: TRBV18; CDR3 protein: ASSLRGSTDGYT
V gene: TRBV5-1; CDR3 protein: ASSPGGTGGTDTQY
V gene: TRBV9; CDR3 protein: ASSVPSGGAPDTQY
V gene: TRBV6-1; CDR3 protein: ASSEGGGRYNEQF
V gene: TRBV7-8; CDR3 protein: ASSLQGTLVYGYT
V gene: TRBV9; CDR3 protein: ASSPSGQANYGYT
V gene: TRBV15; CDR3 protein: ATSRVGQGARGTDTQY
V gene: TRBV19; CDR3 protein: ASSVGKGYT
V gene: TRBV27; CDR3 protein: ASSFLGSDTQY
V gene: TRBV12-3/TRBV12-4; CDR3 protein: ASTPRGQGTEAF
V gene: TRBV19; CDR3 protein: ASSMGTSGPTDTQY
V gene: TRBV30; CDR3 protein: AWSATGARETQY
V gene: TRBV19; CDR3 protein: ASRFRDRGRVDTEAF
V gene: TRBV7-8; CDR3 protein: ASSRAGTVVQGEQY
V gene: TRBV28; CDR3 protein: ASSLGSRRNTEAF